One sample yielded the 25 T cell receptor beta chains listed below, sequenced in a study of blood T cell repertoires in COVID-19. TCRdb's copy holds only in-frame clones and misses some; the assay was immunoSEQ multiplex PCR. The sample has around 130,000 clones; roughly four fifths are singletons. The source material was peripheral blood. These receptors originate from a woman aged 60-75 years with acute or convalescent COVID-19.

The rearrangement uses TRBV28 and TRBJ1-1; D possibly corresponds to TRBD1 (5 bases). The germline V gene encodes CDR1 MDHEN and CDR2 SYDVKM. This CDR3 has 13 residues. The V gene lost 6 bases and the J gene lost 1 base, with 9 bases spanning the gap. DNA of the CDR3: TGTGCCAGCAGCCATGGACAGAACACTGAAGCTTTCTTT. This codes for CASSHGQNTEAFF.

CDR3 DNA: TGTGCCAGCAGGGGACAGGGTGATCAGCCCCAGCATTTT. It encodes CASRGQGDQPQHF. The gene calls are TRBV6-5 and TRBJ1-5, with 9 bases lining up with TRBD1. Trimming at V came to 6 bases and at J to 5 bases, leaving 2 bases not matched to a gene. The CDR3 covers 13 residues. CDR1 and CDR2 from the germline V gene are MNHEY and SVGAGI.

The rearrangement joins TRBV27 to TRBJ2-4, with D possibly being TRBD1 (5 bases). In germline, CDR1 is MNHEY, CDR2 SMNVEV (reference sequence). The CDR3 loop spans 14 amino acids. Trimming pared 2 bases from V and 8 bases from J, leaving 13 bases between. The CDR3 loop is CASSLRGGIDIQYF. DNA of the CDR3: TGTGCCAGCAGTTTAAGGGGCGGCATAGACATTCAGTACTTC.

The genes are TRBV19 and TRBJ2-7; 7 bases line up with TRBD1. V lost 4 bases, J lost 3 bases, and 3 bases stayed unmatched. CDR1 and CDR2 from the germline V gene are LNHDA and SQIVND (reference sequence). This CDR3 has 13 amino acids. The CDR3 nucleotides are TGTGCCAGTAGTAAGACAGGGAACTACGAGCAGTACTTC. As protein: CASSKTGNYEQYF.

The genes are TRBV30 and TRBJ2-7; the match to TRBD1 covers 8 bases. V lost 7 bases to trimming and J lost 3 bases; unmatched junction nucleotides: 5. CDR3 length: 12 residues. Germline V gene lookup returns CDR1 GTSNPN and CDR2 SVGIG (reference sequence). Written as DNA, the CDR3 is TGTGCCTCACGACAGGGGAACTACGAGCAGTACTTC. Its translation: CASRQGNYEQYF.

This clone showed up just a few times. The J gene is TRBJ2-5, the V gene TRBV6-4; possibly TRBD1 for D (6 bases). The V end was cut by 6 bases, the J end by 2 bases, with 10 bases between. The CDR3 has 13 amino acids. Germline V gene lookup returns CDR1 MRHNA and CDR2 SNTAGT. CDR3 sequence (DNA): TGTGCCAGCAGCCGGACAGTACAAGAGACCCAGTACTTC. This translates into CASSRTVQETQYF.

The chain links TRBV28 to TRBJ2-3, with 7 bases fitting TRBD1. V lost 4 bases, J lost 3 bases, and 7 bases stayed unmatched. The germline V gene has CDR1 MDHEN and CDR2 SYDVKM. The CDR3 length is 15 residues. The CDR3 DNA sequence: TGTGCCAGCAGTTCTACAGGGGCTAGAACAGATACGCAGTATTTT. It encodes CASSSTGARTDTQYF.

This chain uses TRBV2 with TRBJ2-5, with 13 bases aligning to TRBD2. CDR3 length equals 14 residues. V gave up 7 bases and J gave up 5 bases; unmatched junction bases: 4. Germline V gene lookup returns CDR1 SNHLY and CDR2 FYNNEI. The CDR3 sequence is CASKTSGGRETQYF. DNA of the CDR3: TGTGCCAGCAAGACTAGCGGGGGGAGGGAGACCCAGTACTTC.

This clone has a single count. V gene TRBV5-1 combines with J gene TRBJ2-1; TRBD2 is a possible D gene (5 bases). The germline V gene has CDR1 SGHRS and CDR2 YFSETQ. The CDR3 spans 16 residues. The V end lost 0 bases, the J end lost 3 bases, and 13 bases lay between the germline ends. CDR3 coding DNA: TGCGCCAGCAGCTTGGACGGGGTCTTAAACTACAATGAGCAGTTCTTC. It encodes CASSLDGVLNYNEQFF.

The chain combines TRBV6-2 or TRBV6-3 with TRBJ1-1, with a weak D call TRBD1 (6 bases). Germline V lookup: CDR1 MNHEY, CDR2 SVGEGT. V lost 6 bases and J 1 base, leaving 15 bases between the germline ends. The CDR3 sequence is 15 residues long. CDR3 in DNA: TGTGCCAGCAGCGACAGGCTAGGTGCGAACACTGAAGCTTTCTTT. Translating it yields CASSDRLGANTEAFF.

V gene TRBV5-6 combines with J gene TRBJ1-2; 7 nucleotides align to TRBD1. J gave up 8 bases and V 4 bases, and 8 bases lay outside the gene matches. This CDR3 contains 13 residues. Germline loops: CDR1 SGHDT, CDR2 YYEEEE. The CDR3 protein is CASSPDRVRGYTF. The CDR3 region has the DNA TGTGCCAGCAGCCCTGACAGGGTAAGAGGCTACACCTTC. The full variable domain, with the rest looked up from reference TRBV5-6 and TRBJ1-2, is DAGVTQSPTHLIKTRGQQVTLRCSPKSGHDTVSWYQQALGQGPQFIFQYYEEEERQRGNFPDRFSGHQFPNYSSELNVNALLLGDSALYLCASSPDRVRGYTFGSGTRLTVV.

The rearrangement links TRBV7-9 to TRBJ2-2, with D perhaps TRBD2 (5 bases). Germline V gives CDR1 SEHNR, CDR2 FQNEAQ (reference sequence). V lost 4 bases, J lost 1 base, and 13 bases lay in between. The CDR3 is 16 amino acids. The DNA of the CDR3 is TGTGCCAGCAGCTATGGCTGGACTTTGAACACCGGGGAGCTGTTTTTT. Protein sequence: CASSYGWTLNTGELFF.

The chain employs TRBV2 and TRBJ2-1; D unclear. In germline, CDR1 is SNHLY, CDR2 FYNNEI. V dropped 4 bases and J dropped 5 bases, with 12 bases sitting between them. The CDR3 runs to 14 residues. The CDR3 protein is CASSVSGLNNEQFF. CDR3 in DNA: TGTGCCAGCAGTGTGTCTGGCCTTAACAATGAGCAGTTCTTC.

The chain joins TRBV7-3 to TRBJ2-1, with 10 positions matching TRBD1. Germline V gene sequence: CDR1 SGHTA, CDR2 FQGTGA. The trim removed 2 bases at V and 6 bases at J, leaving 4 bases unmatched. The CDR3 is made up of 15 amino acids. CDR3 in amino acids: CASSLGTGDFNEQFF. CDR3 DNA: TGTGCCAGCAGCTTAGGGACAGGGGATTTCAATGAGCAGTTCTTC.

The chain employs TRBV5-1 and TRBJ2-1; 8 bases are a match to TRBD2. There are 16 residues in the CDR3. J gave up 2 bases and V 4 bases, and 8 bases lay outside the gene matches. Germline values: CDR1 SGHRS, CDR2 YFSETQ. The CDR3 DNA reads TGCGCCAGCAGCCCGGGAGGGCCCGGCCCCTACAATGAGCAGTTCTTC. This encodes CASSPGGPGPYNEQFF. Supplemented by reference TRBV5-1 and TRBJ2-1, the full variable domain reads KAGVTQTPRYLIKTRGQQVTLSCSPISGHRSVSWYQQTPGQGLQFLFEYFSETQRNKGNFPGRFSGRQFSNSRSEMNVSTLELGDSALYLCASSPGGPGPYNEQFFGPGTRLTVL.

This chain joins TRBV5-1 and TRBJ2-1, with 10 bases lining up with TRBD2. CDR1 and CDR2 from the germline V gene are SGHRS and YFSETQ. V was clipped by 0 bases and J by 5 bases; unmatched bases: 5. The CDR3 has 16 amino acids. The CDR3 reads CASSLASGGAHNEQFF. The CDR3 region has the DNA TGCGCCAGCAGCTTGGCCAGCGGGGGGGCGCACAATGAGCAGTTCTTC.

The chain couples TRBV5-4 to TRBJ1-6, with a possible D match to TRBD1 (5 bases). The CDR3 spans 15 residues. Germline lookup yields CDR1 SGHNT and CDR2 YYREEE (reference sequence). The V gene lost 0 bases and the J gene lost 8 bases, with 12 bases spanning the gap. In DNA, the CDR3 is TGTGCCAGCAGCTTGGAAGGCAGGGTTGATTCACCCCTCCACTTT. Protein: CASSLEGRVDSPLHF. Supplemented by reference TRBV5-4 and TRBJ1-6, the full variable domain reads ETGVTQSPTHLIKTRGQQVTLRCSSQSGHNTVSWYQQALGQGPQFIFQYYREEENGRGNFPPRFSGLQFPNYSSELNVNALELDDSALYLCASSLEGRVDSPLHFGNGTRLTVT.

The genes are TRBV5-1 and TRBJ1-1; 7 nucleotides align to TRBD1. The length of the CDR3 is 15 residues. Germline V gives CDR1 SGHRS, CDR2 YFSETQ. After removal of 0 bases from V and 1 base from J, the junction contained 3 bases not matched to a gene. CDR3 sequence (DNA): TGCGCCAGCAGCTTGGGGACAGGCCGGAACACTGAAGCTTTCTTT. This encodes CASSLGTGRNTEAFF. Variable domain in full (rest from reference TRBV5-1 and TRBJ1-1): KAGVTQTPRYLIKTRGQQVTLSCSPISGHRSVSWYQQTPGQGLQFLFEYFSETQRNKGNFPGRFSGRQFSNSRSEMNVSTLELGDSALYLCASSLGTGRNTEAFFGQGTRLTVV.

The sample holds a few counts of this clone. The V gene is TRBV3-1 (or the pseudogene TRBV3-2), the J gene TRBJ1-6; D unclear. Germline CDR1 is LGHDT and CDR2 is YNNKEL (reference sequence). With 1 base removed from V and 9 bases from J, the gap between germline ends came to 7 bases. The CDR3 spans 13 residues. The CDR3, as DNA: TGTGCCAGCAGCCAAGTTGAGAGTTCACCCCTCCACTTT. Amino acid sequence: CASSQVESSPLHF.

This clone ranks as medium-sized (0.01 to 0.1%). The chain links TRBV7-3 to TRBJ2-7; 12 bases fit TRBD2. The CDR3 consists of 15 residues. CDR1 and CDR2 from the germline V gene are SGHTA and FQGTGA. V trimming: 5 bases; J trimming: 2 bases; junction bases outside the gene matches: 4. The CDR3 DNA sequence: TGTGCCAGCAGCCTACTAGCGGGGGGCCCCTACGAGCAGTACTTC. Its translation is CASSLLAGGPYEQYF.

This sequence joins TRBV29-1 and TRBJ1-5; tentative D call: TRBD1 (5 bases). Germline-derived CDR1 and CDR2 are SQVTM and ANQGSEA. V lost 4 bases and J lost 0, with 13 bases in between. The CDR3 consists of 15 residues. For the CDR3, the DNA is TGCAGCGTTGCCCCTACAGGACATAGCAATCAGCCCCAGCATTTT. This translates into CSVAPTGHSNQPQHF.

This clone was found a few times. The J gene is TRBJ1-6, the V gene TRBV4-2, with D unresolved. V was trimmed by 0 bases and J by 2 bases, leaving 14 bases between them. The germline CDR1 and CDR2 sequences are LGHNA and YNFKEQ. There are 18 residues in the CDR3. CDR3 residues: CASSQDWAATTYNSPLHF. The CDR3 DNA reads as TGTGCCAGCAGCCAAGATTGGGCAGCCACAACCTATAATTCACCCCTCCACTTT.

The chain recombines TRBV3-1 (or the pseudogene TRBV3-2) with TRBJ1-3, with unresolved D. V was clipped by 0 bases and J by 5 bases, with 8 bases between them. This CDR3 is 14 amino acids long. Germline V lookup: CDR1 LGHDT, CDR2 YNNKEL (reference sequence). This chain's CDR3 is CASSQDGGRNTIYF. For the CDR3, the DNA is TGTGCCAGCAGCCAAGATGGAGGGCGAAACACCATATATTTT.

The rearrangement uses TRBV6-5 and TRBJ1-2; D is unresolved. Trimming removed 5 bases from V and 4 bases from J, with 5 bases in between. In germline, CDR1 is MNHEY, CDR2 SVGAGI. The CDR3 totals 11 residues. CDR3 in DNA: TGTGCCAGCAGTAGAGTCTATGGCTACACCTTC. This gives the protein CASSRVYGYTF.

The genes are TRBV2 and TRBJ1-2; 7 nucleotides line up with TRBD1. The ends lost 10 bases at V and 4 bases at J; junction bases unmatched: 15. Germline V CDR1 and CDR2: SNHLY, FYNNEI. The length of the CDR3 is 15 residues. CDR3 amino acids: CATSGTDPGGYGYTF. CDR3 coding DNA: TGTGCCACCAGCGGGACAGACCCCGGGGGCTATGGCTACACCTTC.